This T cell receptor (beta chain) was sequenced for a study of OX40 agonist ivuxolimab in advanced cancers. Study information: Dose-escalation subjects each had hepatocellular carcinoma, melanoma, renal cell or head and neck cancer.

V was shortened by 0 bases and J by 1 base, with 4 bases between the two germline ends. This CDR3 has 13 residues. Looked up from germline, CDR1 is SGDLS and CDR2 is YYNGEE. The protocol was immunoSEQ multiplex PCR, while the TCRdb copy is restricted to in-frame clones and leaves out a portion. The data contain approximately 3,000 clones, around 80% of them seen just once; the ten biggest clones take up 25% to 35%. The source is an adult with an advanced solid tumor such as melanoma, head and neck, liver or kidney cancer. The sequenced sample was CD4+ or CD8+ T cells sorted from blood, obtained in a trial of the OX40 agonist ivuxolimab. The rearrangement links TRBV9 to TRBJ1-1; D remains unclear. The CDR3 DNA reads TGTGCCAGCAGCGTAGCCGGGAACACTGAAGCTTTCTTT. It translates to CASSVAGNTEAFF.